The 7 T cell receptor beta chains below were found in one sample sequenced in a study of shared clonotypes between healthy human individuals. Measured with immunoSEQ multiplex PCR; TCRdb has only the in-frame clones, and not every one. The data contain around 1.1 million clones, 77% of them singletons. The source material was memory CD4+ T cells from PBMCs. Subset here: CD45RA-negative fraction. The receptors here all came from a man between 18 and 35 years old in good health. Some clones in this sample may be carry-over from other donors' samples.

The rearrangement joins TRBV10-3 to TRBJ2-7; D unresolved. The V gene lost 2 bases and the J gene lost 7 bases, with 12 bases spanning the gap. Germline V gene data show CDR1 as ENHRY and CDR2 as SYGVKD. The CDR3 length is 13 residues. This CDR3 reads CAISEPPPGEQYF. CDR3 nucleotides: TGTGCCATCAGTGAGCCGCCGCCCGGGGAGCAGTACTTC.

In nucleotides, the CDR3 is TGTGCCAGCAGCCGGAACGGGGCGAAGGGGGAGACCCAGTACTTC. It codes for CASSRNGAKGETQYF. The V gene is TRBV7-2, the J gene TRBJ2-5; D could derive from TRBD1 or TRBD2 (5 bases each). CDR3 length equals 15 residues. Trimming cost V 5 bases and J 5 bases, with 18 bases left between them. Germline V lookup: CDR1 SGHTA, CDR2 FQGNSA.

The CDR3: CASRPGGRGEKLFF. CDR3 nucleotide sequence: TGTGCCAGCAGACCGGGGGGGCGGGGTGAAAAACTGTTTTTT. The chain is built from TRBV27 and TRBJ1-4, with a tentative D call TRBD1 (6 bases). V gave up 6 bases and J gave up 7 bases, with 15 bases separating them. Germline V gene sequence: CDR1 MNHEY, CDR2 SMNVEV (reference sequence). This CDR3 is built from 14 residues.

J is TRBJ2-3 and V is TRBV4-3; 10 bases agree with TRBD2. CDR1 LGHNA and CDR2 YSLEER come from the germline V gene. The J segment lost 6 bases and the V segment lost 0 bases, leaving 18 bases of the junction unmatched. The CDR3 loop spans 20 amino acids. CDR3 sequence: CASSQDRIGASGSWDDTQYF. CDR3 DNA sequence: TGCGCCAGCAGCCAAGATAGGATTGGGGCTAGCGGGAGTTGGGATGATACGCAGTATTTT.

Of note for this clone: Other nucleotide sequences from this sample produce the same CDR3. The rearrangement joins TRBV18 to TRBJ2-7, with 14 bases that match TRBD2. The V gene's germline CDR1 is KGHSH and CDR2 LQKENI. The CDR3 is 15 amino acids. The V and J ends lost 6 bases and 4 bases, in that order; junction bases with no gene match: 5. The CDR3 DNA sequence: TGTGCCAGCTCGAGGGGACTAGCGGGAGATTACGAGCAGTACTTC. It codes for CASSRGLAGDYEQYF.

As concerns this clone: The same CDR3 can be traced to other DNA sequences in this sample. The rearrangement joins TRBV5-1 to TRBJ1-3, with 8 bases matching TRBD1. CDR3 length: 14 amino acids. Germline CDR1 is SGHRS and CDR2 is YFSETQ. The V and J ends lost 5 bases and 4 bases, in that order; junction bases with no gene match: 5. CDR3 protein: CASSPQGAGNTIYF. The CDR3 coding sequence is TGCGCCAGCAGTCCCCAGGGGGCCGGAAACACCATATATTTT.

This clone occurred once. The chain uses TRBV18 and TRBJ1-5; D gene ambiguous. Germline V gene sequence: CDR1 KGHSH, CDR2 LQKENI. V gave up 0 bases and J gave up 2 bases, with 11 bases separating them. The CDR3 loop spans 16 amino acids. DNA for the CDR3: TGTGCCAGCTCACCACCGGTGGGTGTGCGCAATCAGCCCCAGCATTTT. It yields the protein CASSPPVGVRNQPQHF. The full variable domain, its missing parts supplied by reference TRBV18 and TRBJ1-5, is NAGVMQNPRHLVRRRGQEARLRCSPMKGHSHVYWYRQLPEEGLKFMVYLQKENIIDESGMPKERFSAEFPKEGPSILRIQQVVRGDSAAYFCASSPPVGVRNQPQHFGDGTRLSIL.